This is a list of T cell receptor beta chains from one sample in a study of cytomegalovirus exposure and HLA in healthy donors. Data came from immunoSEQ multiplex PCR; TCRdb stores just in-frame clones and leaves some out. The sample holds 100,000 to 150,000 clones, approximately 75% seen once. The sample consisted of PBMCs. All receptors come from a woman aged 35 to 49 in good health and CMV-seropositive. Both conserved end residues are part of each CDR3. A D gene is named only where the DNA matches it firmly. Only part of the rows carry a size: once, few, many, or a class if the clone is expanded.

.	TRBV5-1	TRBJ2-3	TRBD2	CASSWVAGGRPDTQYF	TGCGCCAGCAGCTGGGTAGCGGGGGGCCGCCCGGATACGCAGTATTTT
.	TRBV7-6	TRBJ2-4	.	CASSFTAESSPFF	TGTGCCAGCAGCTTTACAGCAGAATCTTCCCCTTTTTTC
.	TRBV6-5	TRBJ2-3	TRBD1	CASSYSPGGDTQYF	TGTGCCAGCAGTTACTCGCCAGGGGGAGATACGCAGTATTTT
.	TRBV7-3	TRBJ1-3	.	CASSLNSGGAPGNTIYF	TGTGCCAGCAGCTTAAATTCGGGCGGGGCCCCTGGAAACACCATATATTTT
.	TRBV19	TRBJ2-1	TRBD1	CASTRGQGPYNEQFF	TGTGCCAGTACCAGAGGACAGGGCCCATACAATGAGCAGTTCTTC
.	TRBV6-4	TRBJ2-7	.	CASSDSGGLSYEQYF	TGTGCCAGCAGTGACAGTGGCGGGCTCTCCTACGAGCAGTACTTC
once	TRBV6-5	TRBJ1-1	.	CASSEGLGGTEAFF	TGTGCCAGCAGTGAAGGGTTGGGGGGGACTGAAGCTTTCTTT
.	TRBV7-9	TRBJ1-1	TRBD1	CASRTAGTGNTEAFF	TGTGCCAGCAGAACGGCCGGGACAGGAAACACTGAAGCTTTCTTT
few	TRBV27	TRBJ1-6	.	CASRLGPVNSPLHF	TGTGCCAGCAGACTAGGACCGGTGAATTCACCCCTCCACTTT
.	TRBV19	TRBJ2-2	.	CASSILWDSTNTGELFF	TGTGCCAGTAGTATTCTATGGGACTCGACGAACACCGGGGAGCTGTTTTTT
.	TRBV13	TRBJ1-3	.	CASSSGLSRGLGSGNTIYF	TGTGCCAGCAGCTCGGGATTAAGCAGGGGTTTAGGGTCTGGAAACACCATATATTTT